This entry concerns a single TCR beta chain. In the source study's methods: Amplification from reference gene primers served as the basis for estimated nucleated cell counts. The repertoire was sequenced with immunoSEQ multiplex PCR; TCRdb's copy has only in-frame clones and lacks some. For V, J and clone size, that table is used; D and trimming come from the DNA. The table shows over 55,000 clones, with approximately 77% occurring only once. The data stem from a study of blood T cell repertoires in COVID-19. Background on the study: Samples representing acute and convalescent COVID-19 were sourced from the United States, Italy and Spain.

Germline lookup yields CDR1 SEHNR and CDR2 FQNEAQ (reference sequence). The CDR3 extends over 17 amino acids. Trimming removed 5 bases from V and 3 bases from J; junction bases left unmatched: 10. The material sequenced was peripheral blood. This receptor was taken from a human donor in a cohort sampled during active COVID-19. V usage is TRBV7-9 and J usage is TRBJ1-1, with 12 bases that match TRBD1. In nucleotides, the CDR3 is TGTGCCAGCAGCCCTTGGGACAGGGGGCCAGGGGACACTGAAGCTTTCTTT. It codes for CASSPWDRGPGDTEAFF.